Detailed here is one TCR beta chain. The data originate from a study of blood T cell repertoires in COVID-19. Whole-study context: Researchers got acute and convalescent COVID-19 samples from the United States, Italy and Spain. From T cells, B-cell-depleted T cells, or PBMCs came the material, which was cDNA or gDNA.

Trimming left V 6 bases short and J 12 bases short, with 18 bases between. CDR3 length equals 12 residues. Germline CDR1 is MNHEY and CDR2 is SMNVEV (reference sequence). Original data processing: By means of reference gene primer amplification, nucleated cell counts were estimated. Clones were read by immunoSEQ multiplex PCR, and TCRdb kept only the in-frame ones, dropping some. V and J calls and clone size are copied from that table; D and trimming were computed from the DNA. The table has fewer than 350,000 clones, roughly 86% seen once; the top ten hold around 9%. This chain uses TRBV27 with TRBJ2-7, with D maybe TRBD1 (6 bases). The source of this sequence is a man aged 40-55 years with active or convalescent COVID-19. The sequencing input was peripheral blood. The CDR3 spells CASRSPGGRGYF. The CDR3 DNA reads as TGTGCCAGCAGATCCCCTGGGGGCCGGGGGTACTTC.